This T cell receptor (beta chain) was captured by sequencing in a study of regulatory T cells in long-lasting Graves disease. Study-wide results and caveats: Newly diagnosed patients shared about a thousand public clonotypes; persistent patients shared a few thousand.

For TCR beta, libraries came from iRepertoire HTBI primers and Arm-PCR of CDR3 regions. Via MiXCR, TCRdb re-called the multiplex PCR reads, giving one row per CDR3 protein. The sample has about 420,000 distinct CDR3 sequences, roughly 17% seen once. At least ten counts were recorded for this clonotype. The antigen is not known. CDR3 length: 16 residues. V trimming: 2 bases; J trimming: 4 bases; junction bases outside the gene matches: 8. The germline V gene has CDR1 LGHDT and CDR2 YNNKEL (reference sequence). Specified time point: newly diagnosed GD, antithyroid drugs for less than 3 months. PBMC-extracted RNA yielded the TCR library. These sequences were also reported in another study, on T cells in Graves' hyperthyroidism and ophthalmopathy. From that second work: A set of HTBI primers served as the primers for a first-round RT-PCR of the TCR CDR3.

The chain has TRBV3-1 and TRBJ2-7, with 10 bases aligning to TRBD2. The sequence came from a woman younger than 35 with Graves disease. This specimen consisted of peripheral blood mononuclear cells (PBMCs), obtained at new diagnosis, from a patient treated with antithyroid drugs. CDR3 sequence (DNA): TGTGCCAGCAGCCAAAATCTGGCTAGCGGGAGTTACGAGCAGTACTTC. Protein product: CASSQNLASGSYEQYF.